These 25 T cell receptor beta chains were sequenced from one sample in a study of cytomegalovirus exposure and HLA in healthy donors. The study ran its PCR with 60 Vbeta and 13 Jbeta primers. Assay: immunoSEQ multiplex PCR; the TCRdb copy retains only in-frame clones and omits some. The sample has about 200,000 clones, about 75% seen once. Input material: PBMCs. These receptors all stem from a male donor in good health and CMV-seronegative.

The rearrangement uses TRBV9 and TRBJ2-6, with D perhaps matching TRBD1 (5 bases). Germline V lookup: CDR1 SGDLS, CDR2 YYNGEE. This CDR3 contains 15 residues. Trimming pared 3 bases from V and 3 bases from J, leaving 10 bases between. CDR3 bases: TGTGCCAGCAGCGCATACAGGAATGGGGCCAACGTCCTGACTTTC. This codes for CASSAYRNGANVLTF.

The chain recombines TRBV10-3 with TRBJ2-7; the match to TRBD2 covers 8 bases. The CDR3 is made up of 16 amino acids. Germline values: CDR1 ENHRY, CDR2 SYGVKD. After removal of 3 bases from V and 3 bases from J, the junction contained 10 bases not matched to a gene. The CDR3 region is CAISELGGGRFYEQYF. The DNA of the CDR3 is TGTGCCATCAGTGAACTAGGCGGGGGGCGTTTCTACGAGCAGTACTTC.

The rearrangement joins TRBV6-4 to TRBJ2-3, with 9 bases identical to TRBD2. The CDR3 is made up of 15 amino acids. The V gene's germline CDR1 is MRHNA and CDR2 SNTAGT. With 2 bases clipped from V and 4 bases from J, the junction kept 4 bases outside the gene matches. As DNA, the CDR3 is TGTGCCAGCAGTGACCCGGCGGGGGGGGCAGATACGCAGTATTTT. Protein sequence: CASSDPAGGADTQYF.

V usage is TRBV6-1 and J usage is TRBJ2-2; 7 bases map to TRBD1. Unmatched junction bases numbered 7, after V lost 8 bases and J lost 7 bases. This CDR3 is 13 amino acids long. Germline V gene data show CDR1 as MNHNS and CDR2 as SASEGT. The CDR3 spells CASHQGEIGELFF. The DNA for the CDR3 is TGTGCCAGCCACCAGGGGGAGATCGGGGAGCTGTTTTTT.

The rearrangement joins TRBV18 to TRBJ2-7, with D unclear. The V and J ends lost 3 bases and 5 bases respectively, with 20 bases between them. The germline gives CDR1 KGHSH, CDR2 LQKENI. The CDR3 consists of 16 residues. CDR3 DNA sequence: TGTGCCAGCTCACCGCGGCGGTCCCTAGGCCCCGACGAGCAGTACTTC. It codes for CASSPRRSLGPDEQYF. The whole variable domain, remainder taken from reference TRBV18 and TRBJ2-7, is NAGVMQNPRHLVRRRGQEARLRCSPMKGHSHVYWYRQLPEEGLKFMVYLQKENIIDESGMPKERFSAEFPKEGPSILRIQQVVRGDSAAYFCASSPRRSLGPDEQYFGPGTRLTVT.

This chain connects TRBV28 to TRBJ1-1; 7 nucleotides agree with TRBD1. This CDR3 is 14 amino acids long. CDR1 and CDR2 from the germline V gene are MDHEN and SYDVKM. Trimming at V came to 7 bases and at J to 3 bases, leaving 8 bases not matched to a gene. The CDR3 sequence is CASTRQGWDTEAFF. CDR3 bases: TGTGCCAGCACCAGACAGGGCTGGGACACTGAAGCTTTCTTT.

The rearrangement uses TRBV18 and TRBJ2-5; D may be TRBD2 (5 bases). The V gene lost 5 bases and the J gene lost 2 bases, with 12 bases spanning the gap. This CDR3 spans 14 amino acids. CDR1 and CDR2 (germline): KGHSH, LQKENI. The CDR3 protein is CASSAGGGQETQYF. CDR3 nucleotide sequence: TGTGCCAGCTCAGCAGGCGGAGGACAAGAGACCCAGTACTTC. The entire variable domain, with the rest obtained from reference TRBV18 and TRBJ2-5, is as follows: NAGVMQNPRHLVRRRGQEARLRCSPMKGHSHVYWYRQLPEEGLKFMVYLQKENIIDESGMPKERFSAEFPKEGPSILRIQQVVRGDSAAYFCASSAGGGQETQYFGPGTRLLVL.

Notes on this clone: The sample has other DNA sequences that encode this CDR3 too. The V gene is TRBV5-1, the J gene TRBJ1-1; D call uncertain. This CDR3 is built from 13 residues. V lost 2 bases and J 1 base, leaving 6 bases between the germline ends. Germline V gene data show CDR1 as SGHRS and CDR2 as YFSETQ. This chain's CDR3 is CASSLRGNTEAFF. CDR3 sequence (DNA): TGCGCCAGCAGCTTACGGGGGAACACTGAAGCTTTCTTT.

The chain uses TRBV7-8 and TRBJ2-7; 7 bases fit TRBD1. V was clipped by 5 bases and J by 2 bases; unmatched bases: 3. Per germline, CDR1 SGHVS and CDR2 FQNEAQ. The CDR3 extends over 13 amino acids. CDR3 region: CASSRTGAYEQYF. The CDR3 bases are TGTGCCAGCAGCCGGACAGGAGCCTACGAGCAGTACTTC.

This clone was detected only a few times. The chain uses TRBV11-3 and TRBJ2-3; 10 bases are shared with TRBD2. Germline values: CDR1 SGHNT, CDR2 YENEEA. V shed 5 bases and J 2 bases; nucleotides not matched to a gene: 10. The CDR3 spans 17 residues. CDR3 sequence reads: CASSRTGTSEHTDTQYF. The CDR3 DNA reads TGTGCCAGCAGCCGAACCGGGACTAGCGAGCACACAGATACGCAGTATTTT.

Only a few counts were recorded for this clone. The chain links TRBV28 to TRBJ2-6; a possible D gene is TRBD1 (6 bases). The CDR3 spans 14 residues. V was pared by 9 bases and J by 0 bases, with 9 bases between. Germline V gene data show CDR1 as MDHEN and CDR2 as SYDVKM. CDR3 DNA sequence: TGTGCCAGTATACAGGGCTCTGGGGCCAACGTCCTGACTTTC. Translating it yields CASIQGSGANVLTF.

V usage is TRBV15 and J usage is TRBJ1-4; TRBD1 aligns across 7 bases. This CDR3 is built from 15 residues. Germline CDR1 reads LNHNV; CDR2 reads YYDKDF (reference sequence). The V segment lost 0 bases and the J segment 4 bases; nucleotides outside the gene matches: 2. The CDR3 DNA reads TGTGCCACCAGCAGAGATGGGACAGTTAATGAAAAACTGTTTTTT. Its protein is CATSRDGTVNEKLFF.

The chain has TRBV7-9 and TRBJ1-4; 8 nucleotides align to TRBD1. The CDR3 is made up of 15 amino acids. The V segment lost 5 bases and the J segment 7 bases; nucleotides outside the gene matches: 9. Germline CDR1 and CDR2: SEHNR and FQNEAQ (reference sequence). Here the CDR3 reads CASSQDRTGIEKLFF. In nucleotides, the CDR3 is TGTGCCAGCAGCCAAGACAGGACAGGGATTGAAAAACTGTTTTTT.

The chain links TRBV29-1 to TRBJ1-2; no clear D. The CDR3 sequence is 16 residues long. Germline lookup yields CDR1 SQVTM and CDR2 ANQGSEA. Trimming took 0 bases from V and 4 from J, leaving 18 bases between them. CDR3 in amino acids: CSVEDLSGSLGYGYTF. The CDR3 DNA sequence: TGCAGCGTTGAAGATCTGTCGGGTTCATTGGGCTATGGCTACACCTTC.

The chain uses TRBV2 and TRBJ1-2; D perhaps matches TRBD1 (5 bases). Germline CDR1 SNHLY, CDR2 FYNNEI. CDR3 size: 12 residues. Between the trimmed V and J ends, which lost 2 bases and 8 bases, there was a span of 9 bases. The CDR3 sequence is CASSETGVGYTF. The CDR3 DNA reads TGTGCCAGCAGTGAAACAGGAGTCGGCTACACCTTC.

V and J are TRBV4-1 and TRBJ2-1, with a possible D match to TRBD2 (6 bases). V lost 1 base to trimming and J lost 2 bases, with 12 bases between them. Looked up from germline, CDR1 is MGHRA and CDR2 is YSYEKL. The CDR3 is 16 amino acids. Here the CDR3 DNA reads TGCGCCAGCAGCCAAGCCCTACTAGCCACCTACAATGAGCAGTTCTTC. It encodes CASSQALLATYNEQFF.

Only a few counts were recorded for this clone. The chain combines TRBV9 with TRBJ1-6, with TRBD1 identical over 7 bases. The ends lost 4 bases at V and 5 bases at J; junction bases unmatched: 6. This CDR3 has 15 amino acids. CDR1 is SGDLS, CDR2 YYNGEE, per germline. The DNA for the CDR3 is TGTGCCAGCAGCTCTAGGACAGGAGATAATTCACCCCTCCACTTT. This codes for CASSSRTGDNSPLHF.

The CDR3 DNA is TGTGCCAGCAAACTGACAGGGGACCCCACAGATACGCAGTATTTT. Residues: CASKLTGDPTDTQYF. The V call is TRBV6-4, the J call TRBJ2-3, with 8 bases lining up with TRBD1. The CDR3 runs to 15 residues. V lost 7 bases and J lost 2; bases outside the gene matches: 8. The germline CDR1 and CDR2 sequences are MRHNA and SNTAGT.

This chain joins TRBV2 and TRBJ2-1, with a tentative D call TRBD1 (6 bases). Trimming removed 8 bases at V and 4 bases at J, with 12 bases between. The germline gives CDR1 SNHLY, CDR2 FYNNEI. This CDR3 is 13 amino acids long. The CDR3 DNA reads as TGTGCCAGCGGTTCAGGACAGTACAATGAGCAGTTCTTC. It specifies CASGSGQYNEQFF.

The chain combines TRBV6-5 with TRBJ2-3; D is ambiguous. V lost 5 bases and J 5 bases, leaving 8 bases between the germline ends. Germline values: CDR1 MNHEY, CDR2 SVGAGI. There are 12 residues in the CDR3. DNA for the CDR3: TGTGCCAGCAGTACGATCAGAGATACGCAGTATTTT. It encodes CASSTIRDTQYF.

The CDR3 DNA reads TGTGCCAGCAGTGCCCCGGGACTAGCGGGATTTGAGCAGTTCTTC. The encoded protein is CASSAPGLAGFEQFF. The rearrangement links TRBV28 to TRBJ2-1; 13 bases are a match to TRBD2. Germline lookup yields CDR1 MDHEN and CDR2 SYDVKM. V shed 5 bases and J 9 bases; nucleotides not matched to a gene: 7. This CDR3 region has 15 residues.

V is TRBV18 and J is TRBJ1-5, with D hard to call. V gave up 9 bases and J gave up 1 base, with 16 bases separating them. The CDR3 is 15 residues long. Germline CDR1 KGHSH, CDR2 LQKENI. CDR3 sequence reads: CASQTLPGSNQPQHF. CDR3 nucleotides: TGTGCCAGTCAGACTTTACCGGGGAGCAATCAGCCCCAGCATTTT.

CDR3 protein: CASSSRGGLTGELFF. CDR3 coding DNA: TGTGCCAGCAGCTCACGGGGGGGCTTAACCGGGGAGCTGTTTTTT. This chain connects TRBV7-9 to TRBJ2-2, with 8 nucleotides matching TRBD2. The CDR3 loop spans 15 amino acids. Germline V CDR1 and CDR2: SEHNR, FQNEAQ (reference sequence). The J segment lost 5 bases and the V segment lost 4 bases, leaving 6 bases of the junction unmatched.

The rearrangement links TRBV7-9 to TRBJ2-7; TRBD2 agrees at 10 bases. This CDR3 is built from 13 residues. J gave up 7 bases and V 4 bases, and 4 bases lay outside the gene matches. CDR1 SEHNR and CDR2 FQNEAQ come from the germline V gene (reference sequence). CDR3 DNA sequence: TGTGCCAGCAGCTCCAGCGGGAGGGGTGAGCAGTACTTC. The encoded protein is CASSSSGRGEQYF.

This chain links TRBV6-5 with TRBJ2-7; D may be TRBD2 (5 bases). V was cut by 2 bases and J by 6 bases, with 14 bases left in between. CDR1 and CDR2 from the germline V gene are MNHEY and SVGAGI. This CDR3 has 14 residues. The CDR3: CASSYARAAPEQYF. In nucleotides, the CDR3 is TGTGCCAGCAGTTACGCCAGAGCGGCCCCCGAGCAGTACTTC.